These 21 T cell receptor beta chains originate from one sample sequenced in a study of blood T cell repertoires in COVID-19 (TCRdb year 2020). Library generation was performed with the immunoSEQ multiplex PCR assay. The table was pulled from immuneACCESS by TCRdb, which kept in-frame rearrangements only. Such tables lose some clones; where checked, under half of the loss comes from unresolved V genes, and the rest has no known cause. This sample has 150,000 to 200,000 clones in its table, and over 75% of those were observed once. The ten largest clones represent approximately 13% of the sample. Sequencing input: peripheral blood. The receptors were sampled from a man in his 70s who had recovered from COVID-19.

This clone was seen once. The chain links TRBV2 to TRBJ1-2; D is uncertain. In germline, CDR1 is SNHLY, CDR2 FYNNEI. This CDR3 is 13 amino acids long. V was trimmed by 6 bases and J by 2 bases, leaving 10 bases between them. The CDR3 is CASRPTENYGYTF. The CDR3 bases are TGTGCCAGCAGACCCACAGAAAACTATGGCTACACCTTC.

The chain has TRBV7-2 and TRBJ2-1; unclear D gene. The CDR3 totals 16 residues. The germline gives CDR1 SGHTA, CDR2 FQGNSA. V was clipped by 3 bases and J by 0 bases, with 12 bases between them. The CDR3 sequence: CASSLRPLSSYNEQFF. CDR3 nucleotide sequence: TGTGCCAGCAGCTTGAGGCCCCTCAGCTCCTACAATGAGCAGTTCTTC.

This sequence joins TRBV5-1 and TRBJ1-2; D is undetermined. Germline V gene data show CDR1 as SGHRS and CDR2 as YFSETQ. Trimming took off 1 base at V and 2 bases at J, with 6 bases between the two ends. This CDR3 spans 13 amino acids. CDR3 in DNA: TGCGCCAGCAGCTTGAGGCGGAACTATGGCTACACCTTC. Its protein is CASSLRRNYGYTF. Full variable domain (remainder filled in from reference TRBV5-1 and TRBJ1-2): KAGVTQTPRYLIKTRGQQVTLSCSPISGHRSVSWYQQTPGQGLQFLFEYFSETQRNKGNFPGRFSGRQFSNSRSEMNVSTLELGDSALYLCASSLRRNYGYTFGSGTRLTVV.

CDR3 DNA: TGTGCCAGCTCACCAATGGTTCCGGGACAGGGGGCGAGCTACACCTTC. Protein: CASSPMVPGQGASYTF. This chain uses TRBV18 with TRBJ1-2; 12 nucleotides line up with TRBD1. With V trimmed by 2 bases and J by 9 bases, 10 bases remained unmatched. The CDR3 totals 16 residues. Germline V gives CDR1 KGHSH, CDR2 LQKENI.

For this clone: Other nucleotide sequences in the sample specify the same CDR3. V and J are TRBV19 and TRBJ2-3; unclear D gene. The CDR3 extends over 14 amino acids. V lost 3 bases and J lost 0, with 7 bases in between. Germline V gene lookup returns CDR1 LNHDA and CDR2 SQIVND (reference sequence). CDR3 residues: CASSIPGSTDTQYF. The DNA for the CDR3 is TGTGCCAGTAGTATCCCGGGTAGCACAGATACGCAGTATTTT.

The gene calls are TRBV7-9 and TRBJ2-3; no clear D gene. The ends were cut back, 5 bases at V and 1 base at J, with 10 bases in the middle. CDR1 is SEHNR and CDR2 is FQNEAQ in the germline V gene (reference sequence). This CDR3 spans 14 amino acids. CDR3 in DNA: TGTGCCAGCAGCCCCCCATTTGGCACAGATACGCAGTATTTT. It encodes CASSPPFGTDTQYF. Complete variable domain (other parts from reference TRBV7-9 and TRBJ2-3): DTGVSQNPRHKITKRGQNVTFRCDPISEHNRLYWYRQTLGQGPEFLTYFQNEAQLEKSRLLSDRFSAERPKGSFSTLEIQRTEQGDSAMYLCASSPPFGTDTQYFGPGTRLTVL.

J is TRBJ2-1 and V is TRBV9; TRBD2 aligns across 10 bases. The CDR3 sequence is 17 residues long. Germline CDR1 is SGDLS and CDR2 is YYNGEE. The V segment lost 2 bases and the J segment 5 bases; nucleotides outside the gene matches: 10. The chain's CDR3 is CASSVARSGRANNEQFF. As DNA, the CDR3 is TGTGCCAGCAGCGTGGCCCGAAGCGGGAGGGCCAACAATGAGCAGTTCTTC.

The rearrangement links TRBV7-8 to TRBJ2-7; the D is unclear. Germline CDR1 is SGHVS and CDR2 is FQNEAQ. V was shortened by 2 bases and J by 7 bases, with 12 bases between the two germline ends. The CDR3 runs 13 residues. The CDR3, as DNA: TGTGCCAGCAGCTTAACTGGGCTTGGGGAGCAGTACTTC. Translating gives CASSLTGLGEQYF. Full variable domain (remainder filled in from reference TRBV7-8 and TRBJ2-7): GAGVSQSPRYKVAKRGQDVALRCDPISGHVSLFWYQQALGQGPEFLTYFQNEAQLDKSGLPSDRFFAERPEGSVSTLKIQRTQQEDSAVYLCASSLTGLGEQYFGPGTRLTVT.

This clone was found a few times. The V call is TRBV11-1, the J call TRBJ2-5; the D gene is possibly TRBD1 (6 bases). The length of the CDR3 is 14 residues. Looked up from germline, CDR1 is SGHAT and CDR2 is FQDESV (reference sequence). V gave up 1 base and J gave up 5 bases, with 11 bases separating them. The CDR3 coding sequence is TGTGCCAGCAGCTTAGAACAGGGCTGGGAGACCCAGTACTTC. Protein: CASSLEQGWETQYF.

The V gene is TRBV6-5, the J gene TRBJ1-6, with 10 positions matching TRBD1. The CDR3 length is 14 residues. CDR1 and CDR2 (germline): MNHEY, SVGAGI. V shed 8 bases and J 9 bases; nucleotides not matched to a gene: 7. The CDR3 here is CASRRRDRGSPLHF. CDR3 DNA sequence: TGTGCCAGCCGCCGCCGGGACAGGGGTTCACCCCTCCACTTT.

The chain is built from TRBV6-5 and TRBJ2-1; 11 bases are shared with TRBD2. The V gene end was trimmed by 2 bases and the J gene end by 11 bases; junction bases not matched to a gene: 8. Germline V gives CDR1 MNHEY, CDR2 SVGAGI. CDR3 length equals 15 residues. The CDR3 protein is CASSYASGRPPKQFF. Here the CDR3 DNA reads TGTGCCAGCAGTTACGCTAGCGGGAGGCCCCCTAAGCAGTTCTTC.

This clone appeared once. The rearrangement uses TRBV2 and TRBJ1-5; 9 nucleotides align to TRBD1. Per the germline V gene, CDR1 is SNHLY and CDR2 is FYNNEI. V was clipped by 6 bases and J by 7 bases; unmatched bases: 7. This CDR3 is built from 14 residues. CDR3 coding DNA: TGTGCCAGCAGCACGGGACAGGGTCTCCAGCCCCAGCATTTT. This gives the protein CASSTGQGLQPQHF.

CDR3 in amino acids: CASSHGGIGNQPQHF. In nucleotides, the CDR3 is TGTGCCAGCAGCCACGGGGGGATTGGAAATCAGCCCCAGCATTTT. The chain links TRBV3-1 (or the pseudogene TRBV3-2) to TRBJ1-5, with a weak D call TRBD1 (5 bases). The CDR3 is 15 residues long. Germline V gives CDR1 LGHDT, CDR2 YNNKEL (reference sequence). V lost 3 bases to trimming and J lost 4 bases, with 13 bases between them.

J is TRBJ2-4 and V is TRBV7-2; 9 nucleotides align to TRBD2. CDR3 length: 18 residues. Trimming at V came to 1 base and at J to 0 bases, leaving 7 bases not matched to a gene. The germline CDR1 and CDR2 sequences are SGHTA and FQGNSA. The CDR3 reads CASSLEALAGLAKNIQYF. The DNA for the CDR3 is TGTGCCAGCAGCTTAGAAGCGCTAGCGGGACTAGCCAAAAACATTCAGTACTTC.

The chain uses TRBV7-9 and TRBJ2-3; perhaps TRBD2 as D (5 bases). Trimming took 2 bases from V and 2 from J, leaving 17 bases between them. CDR1 and CDR2 (germline): SEHNR, FQNEAQ (reference sequence). The CDR3 length is 17 residues. The CDR3 DNA reads as TGTGCCAGCAGCTTAATCTCTGCCTCGGGGTTCACAGATACGCAGTATTTT. Protein product: CASSLISASGFTDTQYF.

This clone came up a few times. The rearrangement uses TRBV5-1 and TRBJ2-2; 11 bases align to TRBD1. V was clipped by 4 bases and J by 0 bases; unmatched bases: 5. Germline CDR1 is SGHRS and CDR2 is YFSETQ. The CDR3 length is 17 residues. The CDR3 loop is CASSNRDRGANTGELFF. Here the CDR3 DNA reads TGCGCCAGCAGCAACCGGGACAGGGGGGCGAACACCGGGGAGCTGTTTTTT.

The chain recombines TRBV6-5 with TRBJ2-7; D may be TRBD1 (5 bases). Per germline, CDR1 MNHEY and CDR2 SVGAGI. The V and J ends lost 7 bases and 6 bases respectively, with 13 bases between them. CDR3 length: 12 amino acids. The CDR3 bases are TGTGCCAGCACCTCCAGGGTCAGCGAGCAGTACTTC. Its translation is CASTSRVSEQYF.

This clone was observed a few times. The chain recombines TRBV18 with TRBJ1-4; D may be TRBD1 (6 bases). V was trimmed by 5 bases and J by 4 bases, leaving 14 bases between them. The CDR3 runs to 15 residues. From germline, CDR1 is KGHSH and CDR2 LQKENI. The CDR3 protein is CASSGDRTRNEKLFF. CDR3 nucleotides: TGTGCCAGCTCAGGCGACAGGACCCGTAATGAAAAACTGTTTTTT.

The rearrangement uses TRBV6-1 and TRBJ2-5; TRBD1 agrees at 12 bases. The CDR3 loop spans 16 amino acids. The V gene's germline CDR1 is MNHNS and CDR2 SASEGT. The J segment lost 2 bases and the V segment lost 2 bases, leaving 3 bases of the junction unmatched. For the CDR3, the DNA is TGTGCCAGCAGTGAACGGGACAGGGGGCCACAAGAGACCCAGTACTTC. The encoded protein is CASSERDRGPQETQYF.

This chain connects TRBV10-3 to TRBJ2-7; D possibly corresponds to TRBD2 (6 bases). The germline V gene encodes CDR1 ENHRY and CDR2 SYGVKD. The V end lost 3 bases, the J end lost 1 base, and 13 bases lay between the germline ends. This CDR3 comprises 15 residues. The chain's CDR3 is CAISDAGRTSYEQYF. The CDR3 nucleotides are TGTGCCATCAGTGATGCGGGGAGGACTTCCTACGAGCAGTACTTC.

The chain uses TRBV7-9 and TRBJ2-3, with 14 bases fitting TRBD2. The germline V gene encodes CDR1 SEHNR and CDR2 FQNEAQ (reference sequence). The CDR3 has 17 residues. The V gene end was trimmed by 1 base and the J gene end by 3 bases; junction bases not matched to a gene: 3. The CDR3 here is CASSLGLAGGRTDTQYF. DNA of the CDR3: TGTGCCAGCAGCTTAGGACTAGCGGGAGGGAGGACAGATACGCAGTATTTT. Full variable domain (remainder filled in from reference TRBV7-9 and TRBJ2-3): DTGVSQNPRHKITKRGQNVTFRCDPISEHNRLYWYRQTLGQGPEFLTYFQNEAQLEKSRLLSDRFSAERPKGSFSTLEIQRTEQGDSAMYLCASSLGLAGGRTDTQYFGPGTRLTVL.